The count of the clone carrying this TCR beta chain is one. The sample originates from a study of siplizumab effects on memory and regulatory T cells. Per the germline V gene, CDR1 is SGHTA and CDR2 is FQGNSA. V shed 1 base, J shed 7 bases, and the junction held 9 bases outside the gene matches. The CDR3 totals 16 residues. Clones were read by immunoSEQ multiplex PCR, and TCRdb kept only the in-frame ones, dropping some. The data show some 100,000 clones, about 90% seen once. This clonotype was sampled from a human donor in good health. What was sequenced was CD4+ T cells sorted from blood. V and J are TRBV7-2 and TRBJ2-1, with 8 bases that match TRBD2. For the CDR3, the DNA is TGTGCCAGCAGCTTAGTCGGGGGGGGTACCGCGAATGAGCAGTTCTTC. Its protein product is CASSLVGGGTANEQFF.